The next 27 T cell receptor beta chains were all read from a single sample in a study of T cells in Graves' hyperthyroidism and ophthalmopathy. Regions amplified from RNA transcripts were the TCR beta CDR3 regions. A first-round RT-PCR of the TCR CDR3 used the HTBI primer set. TCRdb re-derived calls from the multiplex PCR reads in MiXCR, one entry per CDR3 protein. Seen here are hundreds of thousands of distinct CDR3 sequences, around a sixth observed once, and the top ten hold approximately 14%. The sequencing sample was made of blood. The receptors shown here come from a woman aged 18-30 years with Graves' hyperthyroidism.

This clonotype was detected ten times or more. The chain carries TRBV7-2 and TRBJ1-6, with D tentatively TRBD1 (5 bases). The CDR3 length is 13 residues. Germline V lookup: CDR1 SGHTA, CDR2 FQGNSA. The ends were cut back, 7 bases at V and 13 bases at J, with 17 bases in the middle. CDR3 sequence: CASTSIGDGPLHF. CDR3 nucleotide sequence: TGTGCCAGCACCTCTATAGGGGATGGGCCCCTCCACTTT.

This clonotype was seen at least ten times. The CDR3 is CASSLAAGGEQYF. The CDR3 nucleotides read TGCGCCAGCAGCTTGGCGGCTGGTGGCGAGCAGTACTTC. V gene TRBV5-1 combines with J gene TRBJ2-7; D is ambiguous. Germline CDR1 is SGHRS and CDR2 is YFSETQ. Trimming left V 0 bases short and J 6 bases short, with 10 bases between. The CDR3 consists of 13 residues. Combining the CDR3 with reference TRBV5-1 and TRBJ2-7 gives the whole variable domain KAGVTQTPRYLIKTRGQQVTLSCSPISGHRSVSWYQQTPGQGLQFLFEYFSETQRNKGNFPGRFSGRQFSNSRSEMNVSTLELGDSALYLCASSLAAGGEQYFGPGTRLTVT.

This clonotype came up a few times. J is TRBJ2-6 and V is TRBV20-1; 8 positions match TRBD2. This CDR3 contains 19 residues. Germline V gives CDR1 DFQATT, CDR2 SNEGSKA (reference sequence). V was clipped by 0 bases and J by 0 bases; unmatched bases: 10. The CDR3 region is CSARDPGGAFNSGANVLTF. The CDR3 DNA reads TGCAGTGCTAGAGATCCCGGGGGGGCATTCAACTCTGGGGCCAACGTCCTGACTTTC.

At least ten counts were recorded for this clonotype. The V gene is TRBV2, the J gene TRBJ1-5; no clear D. CDR3 length: 13 residues. Trimming cost V 3 bases and J 0 bases, with 3 bases left between them. Germline values: CDR1 SNHLY, CDR2 FYNNEI. CDR3 nucleotide sequence: TGTGCCAGCAGTGAGTATAGCAATCAGCCCCAGCATTTT. It yields the protein CASSEYSNQPQHF.

The gene calls are TRBV4-3 and TRBJ2-3; 7 bases match TRBD2. Germline V lookup: CDR1 LGHNA, CDR2 YSLEER. V dropped 0 bases and J dropped 5; count of bases not matched to a gene: 8. This CDR3 spans 16 amino acids. This chain's CDR3 is CASSQDYQRGVDTQYF. CDR3 sequence (DNA): TGCGCCAGCAGCCAAGATTATCAGCGGGGAGTAGATACGCAGTATTTT.

The CDR3 loop is CATSETGTGANVLTF. CDR3 bases: TGTGCCACCAGCGAGACGGGGACCGGGGCCAACGTCCTGACTTTC. This rearrangement joins TRBV24-1 to TRBJ2-6; D tentatively reads TRBD1 or TRBD2 (5 bases each). V was cut by 7 bases and J by 4 bases, with 13 bases left in between. This CDR3 comprises 15 residues. CDR1 is KGHDR, CDR2 SFDVKD, per germline.

Ten or more counts support this clonotype. The rearrangement links TRBV7-3 to TRBJ1-1; D uncertain. The germline V gene has CDR1 SGHTA and CDR2 FQGTGA. The V gene lost 3 bases and the J gene lost 4 bases, with 24 bases spanning the gap. This CDR3 has 18 amino acids. In DNA form, the CDR3 reads TGTGCCAGCAGCTTGTTGGGTAGAACCAGGAGGGCGGCCACTGAAGCTTTCTTT. It yields the protein CASSLLGRTRRAATEAFF.

At least ten counts were recorded for this clonotype. The V and J genes are TRBV6-1 and TRBJ1-2; a weak D match, TRBD1 (6 bases). CDR3 length equals 13 residues. Trimming left V 7 bases short and J 7 bases short, with 16 bases between. Looked up from germline, CDR1 is MNHNS and CDR2 is SASEGT. The CDR3 reads CASTDSGESGYTF. The CDR3 region has the DNA TGTGCCAGCACCGACTCAGGGGAGTCTGGCTACACCTTC.

In its sample, this clonotype was seen many times. This sequence joins TRBV11-3 and TRBJ2-3, with 13 bases that match TRBD2. Germline V lookup: CDR1 SGHNT, CDR2 YENEEA. The V gene end was trimmed by 5 bases and the J gene end by 11 bases; junction bases not matched to a gene: 13. The CDR3 contains 16 residues. The CDR3 loop reads CASSLGGLAGASEQYF. DNA of the CDR3: TGTGCCAGCAGCCTCGGTGGACTAGCGGGGGCTAGCGAGCAGTATTTT.

This clonotype has a count of ten or more. The chain recombines TRBV5-1 with TRBJ1-2, with a tentative D call TRBD1 (5 bases). The V gene's germline CDR1 is SGHRS and CDR2 YFSETQ. Between the trimmed V and J ends, which lost 0 bases and 5 bases, there was a span of 17 bases. The CDR3 runs 16 residues. CDR3 residues: CASSLEEGRRNYGYTF. DNA of the CDR3: TGCGCCAGCAGCTTGGAGGAGGGGCGCAGGAATTATGGCTACACCTTC.

This clonotype appeared a few times. The chain is built from TRBV29-1 and TRBJ1-5; D not resolved. The CDR3 runs 13 residues. Germline CDR1 is SQVTM and CDR2 is ANQGSEA. Trimming shortened V by 4 bases and J by 3 bases, and 10 bases separated the two germline ends. CDR3 coding DNA: TGCAGCGTTGGTGGTCACTCCAATCAGCCCCAGCATTTT. It codes for CSVGGHSNQPQHF.

This clonotype was seen repeatedly, ten times or more. This sequence joins TRBV20-1 and TRBJ1-2, with a tentative D call TRBD1 (6 bases). Trimming shortened V by 0 bases and J by 13 bases, and 18 bases separated the two germline ends. Germline CDR1 is DFQATT and CDR2 is SNEGSKA (reference sequence). This CDR3 contains 13 residues. CDR3 nucleotides: TGCAGTGCTAGAGATTGGCCTCGGACAGTTGGCACCTTC. As protein: CSARDWPRTVGTF.

This clonotype appeared many times. The chain joins TRBV11-2 to TRBJ2-3; 14 bases fit TRBD2. The CDR3 spans 17 residues. After removal of 7 bases from V and 2 bases from J, the junction contained 8 bases not matched to a gene. Germline CDR1 SGHAT, CDR2 FQNNGV. CDR3 nucleotides: TGTGCCAGCATCCGGAGGACTAGCGGGAGGACCACAGATACGCAGTATTTT. It codes for CASIRRTSGRTTDTQYF. The full variable domain, its missing parts supplied by reference TRBV11-2 and TRBJ2-3, is EAGVAQSPRYKIIEKRQSVAFWCNPISGHATLYWYQQILGQGPKLLIQFQNNGVVDDSQLPKDRFSAERLKGVDSTLKIQPAKLEDSAVYLCASIRRTSGRTTDTQYFGPGTRLTVL.

This clonotype was picked up many times. The V call is TRBV18, the J call TRBJ1-3; D is unclear. Trimming cost V 1 base and J 0 bases, with 7 bases left between them. The CDR3 totals 15 residues. Germline V CDR1 and CDR2: KGHSH, LQKENI. The CDR3 DNA reads TGTGCCAGCTCACCACGGGATATCTCTGGAAACACCATATATTTT. It specifies CASSPRDISGNTIYF. Full variable domain (remainder filled in from reference TRBV18 and TRBJ1-3): NAGVMQNPRHLVRRRGQEARLRCSPMKGHSHVYWYRQLPEEGLKFMVYLQKENIIDESGMPKERFSAEFPKEGPSILRIQQVVRGDSAAYFCASSPRDISGNTIYFGEGSWLTVV.

The rearrangement joins TRBV20-1 to TRBJ2-2; TRBD2 matches at 8 bases. J gave up 4 bases and V 5 bases, and 9 bases lay outside the gene matches. The germline CDR1 and CDR2 sequences are DFQATT and SNEGSKA (reference sequence). The CDR3 consists of 15 residues. CDR3 amino acids: CSAPSGRRGTGELFF. DNA for the CDR3: TGCAGTGCTCCAAGCGGGAGAAGGGGCACCGGGGAGCTGTTTTTT.

V and J are TRBV20-1 and TRBJ2-6; a possible D gene is TRBD1 (5 bases). Germline CDR1 is DFQATT and CDR2 is SNEGSKA (reference sequence). This CDR3 is 17 amino acids long. Between the trimmed V and J ends, which lost 0 bases and 1 base, there was a span of 13 bases. For the CDR3, the DNA is TGCAGTGCTAGAGATTCAATTCCAGGGTCTGGGGCCAACGTCCTGACTTTC. Residues: CSARDSIPGSGANVLTF.

The V gene is TRBV6-5, the J gene TRBJ1-2; 7 positions agree with TRBD1. The CDR3 is made up of 14 amino acids. J gave up 6 bases and V 2 bases, and 6 bases lay outside the gene matches. Germline assignment: CDR1 MNHEY and CDR2 SVGAGI. The CDR3 loop reads CASSYIAGGNGYTF. CDR3 sequence (DNA): TGTGCCAGCAGTTACATCGCAGGGGGGAATGGCTACACCTTC.

This clonotype was detected ten times or more. The chain has TRBV29-1 and TRBJ2-3, with 7 bases that match TRBD1. Looked up from germline, CDR1 is SQVTM and CDR2 is ANQGSEA. V lost 4 bases to trimming and J lost 4 bases; unmatched junction nucleotides: 8. The length of the CDR3 is 14 residues. In nucleotides, the CDR3 is TGCAGCGTTGTTGTCAGGGGGTCATCAGATACGCAGTATTTT. Protein product: CSVVVRGSSDTQYF.

This clonotype has ten or more counts. The CDR3 coding sequence is TGCGCCAGCAGCCAAGAGGGACAGGGGGCTAACCGCGACACTGAAGCTTTCTTT. It is translated as CASSQEGQGANRDTEAFF. The chain couples TRBV4-1 to TRBJ1-1; 12 bases agree with TRBD1. The germline gives CDR1 MGHRA, CDR2 YSYEKL. There are 18 residues in the CDR3. V trimming: 0 bases; J trimming: 3 bases; junction bases outside the gene matches: 8.

The rearrangement links TRBV6-1 to TRBJ2-5; 11 nucleotides align to TRBD1. Germline V gene lookup returns CDR1 MNHNS and CDR2 SASEGT. The ends lost 6 bases at V and 5 bases at J; junction bases unmatched: 8. This CDR3 is built from 15 residues. In DNA, the CDR3 is TGTGCCAGCAGCCTGGGACAGGGGGTTGGGGAGACCCAGTACTTC. Translation: CASSLGQGVGETQYF.

V gene TRBV7-8 combines with J gene TRBJ1-5; 10 bases match TRBD1. The V gene's germline CDR1 is SGHVS and CDR2 FQNEAQ. This CDR3 is 17 amino acids long. Germline trimming cut 5 bases from V and 5 bases from J; bases unmatched to any gene: 12. The CDR3 nucleotides are TGTGCCAGCAGCCGCCGGGTGACAGGGGGCATTCATCAGCCCCAGCATTTT. This encodes CASSRRVTGGIHQPQHF.

CDR3 residues: CSARDRGGYGYTF. In DNA, the CDR3 is TGCAGTGCTAGAGACCGGGGCGGCTATGGCTACACCTTC. The chain combines TRBV20-1 with TRBJ1-2; maybe TRBD1 (5 bases). V lost 0 bases, J lost 4 bases, and 9 bases lay in between. This CDR3 contains 13 residues. The germline gives CDR1 DFQATT, CDR2 SNEGSKA (reference sequence).

This clonotype was counted ten times or more. The chain has TRBV18 and TRBJ2-7; 7 nucleotides line up with TRBD2. Germline CDR1 and CDR2: KGHSH and LQKENI. The V segment lost 1 base and the J segment 3 bases; nucleotides outside the gene matches: 3. The CDR3 sequence is 14 residues long. CDR3 in DNA: TGTGCCAGCTCACCACGTCGGGGGGTCTACGAGCAGTACTTC. Translating it yields CASSPRRGVYEQYF.

This clonotype occurred many times. The chain uses TRBV20-1 and TRBJ2-5; D possibly corresponds to TRBD2 (6 bases). Germline-derived CDR1 and CDR2 are DFQATT and SNEGSKA (reference sequence). This CDR3 contains 15 residues. The V end was cut by 0 bases, the J end by 5 bases, with 16 bases between. The CDR3 DNA sequence: TGCAGTGCTAGAGACGTAGCGGAAGAAGTTGAGACCCAGTACTTC. Residues: CSARDVAEEVETQYF.

The chain employs TRBV3-1 and TRBJ1-2; 7 bases are shared with TRBD1. Germline-derived CDR1 and CDR2 are LGHDT and YNNKEL (reference sequence). This CDR3 is built from 14 residues. Trimming removed 3 bases from V and 7 bases from J; junction bases left unmatched: 8. CDR3: CASSQVTGVVGYTF. In DNA form, the CDR3 reads TGTGCCAGCAGCCAGGTTACAGGGGTAGTTGGCTACACCTTC.

The table lists this clonotype with a few counts. This chain links TRBV14 with TRBJ2-1; weak D call: TRBD2 (6 bases). CDR1 and CDR2 from the germline V gene are SGHDN and FVKESK. Trimming removed 6 bases from V and 2 bases from J, with 14 bases in between. This CDR3 comprises 15 residues. CDR3 in DNA: TGTGCCAGCAGTCCCGCGGGGCGCGCCTACAATGAGCAGTTCTTC. Translation: CASSPAGRAYNEQFF.

This clonotype was counted between two and nine times. The chain employs TRBV6-2 or TRBV6-3 and TRBJ2-2; a possible D gene is TRBD1 (5 bases). The CDR3 length is 17 residues. Trimming removed 6 bases at V and 5 bases at J, with 22 bases between. CDR1 is MNHEY, CDR2 SVGEGT, per germline. The CDR3 DNA sequence: TGTGCCAGCAGCCACCAGGGTTTCGGGTCCGGAACCGGGGAGCTGTTTTTT. Translating gives CASSHQGFGSGTGELFF.